The clone carrying this T cell receptor beta chain was picked up a small number of times. Its antigen remains unidentified. This sample was included in a study of identical twins. Points from the study as a whole: The study based its conclusions on cross-sectional statistical analysis and did not follow the same donors. Insertions ran lower in abundant cord blood beta clonotypes, though not in memory repertoires.

TCRdb re-analysed the 5' RACE reads in MiXCR, keeping a single row per CDR3 protein. The table includes 600,000 to 700,000 distinct CDR3 sequences, 20% to 25% detected once. CDR3 length: 14 residues. These data were also reused for a study on T cells expressing NK-cell markers. This second study notes: Sorted CD3+CD56-NKG2C+, CD3+CD56+NKG2C+ and CD3+CD56+NKG2C- T cells supplied the TCR beta repertoires. In four donors, dominant clonotypes made up about 25-60.1% of CD3+CD56-NKG2C+ cells.

Sequenced input: PBMCs. This receptor was taken from a young woman in good health. The J gene is TRBJ1-5, the V gene TRBV21-1; the table's D call TRBD1 went unverified against the DNA. TRBV21-1 is annotated as a pseudogene. This chain's CDR3 is CASSVQGAGQPQHF. The CDR3 DNA follows: TGTGCCAGCAGCGTACAGGGGGCAGGACAGCCCCAGCATTTT.